One sample yielded the 27 T cell receptor beta chains listed below, sequenced in a study of T cell responses to AZD1222 COVID-19 vaccine (dated by TCRdb to 2020 to 2022). Libraries were prepared through the immunoSEQ multiplex PCR assay. TCRdb retrieved this table from immuneACCESS and kept in-frame rearrangements only. Not all clones are present; in checked studies, unresolved V genes account for under half, and no reason is known for the remainder. The sample yields some 110,000 clones; about 86% were counted once. The top ten constitute 17% of the sample. The label giving this sample's time point can be read as: about 28 days (+/-7) after the second vaccine dose. This specimen was peripheral blood, taken 28 days after the second AZD1222 dose. The receptors were sampled from an adult who received the AZD1222 COVID-19 vaccine.

In its sample, this clone was seen once. V and J are TRBV2 and TRBJ2-7; D perhaps matches TRBD2 (5 bases). Germline CDR1 reads SNHLY; CDR2 reads FYNNEI. V lost 7 bases and J 0 bases, leaving 13 bases between the germline ends. CDR3 length equals 14 residues. CDR3 nucleotide sequence: TGTGCCAGCAATGCGGGTTTGGGCTCCTACGAGCAGTACTTC. It specifies CASNAGLGSYEQYF. The full variable domain, in which reference TRBV2 and TRBJ2-7 provide the parts outside the CDR3, is EPEVTQTPSHQVTQMGQEVILRCVPISNHLYFYWYRQILGQKVEFLVSFYNNEISEKSEIFDDQFSVERPDGSNFTLKIRSTKLEDSAMYFCASNAGLGSYEQYFGPGTRLTVT.

The V gene is TRBV1, the J gene TRBJ1-1. TRBV1 is annotated as a pseudogene. This CDR3 is built from 19 residues. The CDR3 DNA reads TGCACCAGCAGCCAAGTGAGGCGGGCCGAGCTACATAGGGACACTGAAGCTTTCTTT. Protein: CTSSQVRRAELHRDTEAFF.

The V and J genes are TRBV29-1 and TRBJ1-1, with a possible D match to TRBD1 (5 bases). V gave up 3 bases and J gave up 11 bases, with 19 bases separating them. The CDR3 is 13 amino acids. Germline CDR1 is SQVTM and CDR2 is ANQGSEA. This chain's CDR3 is CSVDRSGQGVAFF. The CDR3 DNA reads as TGCAGCGTTGATAGGTCAGGCCAAGGGGTCGCTTTCTTT.

The chain recombines TRBV7-2 with TRBJ1-2; D is possibly TRBD1 (5 bases). The CDR3 is 18 residues long. V was cut by 5 bases and J by 8 bases, with 30 bases left in between. CDR1 and CDR2 (germline): SGHTA, FQGNSA. In DNA, the CDR3 is TGTGCCAGCAGCCCATTCCCCGGGGGAATCGCCGGGCTAAGCGGCTACACCTTC. It specifies CASSPFPGGIAGLSGYTF. The complete variable domain, with remaining parts taken from reference TRBV7-2 and TRBJ1-2, reads GAGVSQSPSNKVTEKGKDVELRCDPISGHTALYWYRQSLGQGLEFLIYFQGNSAPDKSGLPSDRFSAERTGGSVSTLTIQRTQQEDSAVYLCASSPFPGGIAGLSGYTFGSGTRLTVV.

The V gene is TRBV2, the J gene TRBJ1-5; 7 nucleotides match TRBD1. Trimming removed 6 bases from V and 4 bases from J; junction bases left unmatched: 6. This CDR3 is 14 amino acids long. Germline V gene data show CDR1 as SNHLY and CDR2 as FYNNEI. This CDR3 reads CASRGTVRNQPQHF. CDR3 nucleotide sequence: TGTGCCAGCAGGGGGACAGTGCGAAATCAGCCCCAGCATTTT.

The chain couples TRBV6-5 to TRBJ1-6; maybe TRBD1 (6 bases). Trimming cost V 2 bases and J 6 bases, with 11 bases left between them. The CDR3 is 15 amino acids. Germline CDR1 reads MNHEY; CDR2 reads SVGAGI. The DNA of the CDR3 is TGTGCCAGCAGTTACCCCGGGGGGGCTAATTCACCCCTCCACTTT. Its translation is CASSYPGGANSPLHF.

The genes are TRBV28 and TRBJ2-2; 10 nucleotides match TRBD2. The V and J ends lost 6 bases and 6 bases, in that order; junction bases with no gene match: 10. CDR3 length: 16 amino acids. Germline V gives CDR1 MDHEN, CDR2 SYDVKM. In DNA, the CDR3 is TGTGCCAGCAGCCCCGGGACTAGCGCGGGGGCCGGGGAGCTGTTTTTT. Translating gives CASSPGTSAGAGELFF.

The CDR3 nucleotides read TGTGCCAGCAGCTCGGGACAGGGGGTTTCTGGCTACACCTTC. Translation: CASSSGQGVSGYTF. The genes are TRBV7-3 and TRBJ1-2; 11 bases align to TRBD1. Germline V gene lookup returns CDR1 SGHTA and CDR2 FQGTGA. The ends lost 4 bases at V and 7 bases at J; junction bases unmatched: 5. The CDR3 contains 14 residues.

This sequence joins TRBV11-1 and TRBJ2-7; 12 bases are shared with TRBD1. V trimming: 1 base; J trimming: 7 bases; junction bases outside the gene matches: 5. The germline V gene encodes CDR1 SGHAT and CDR2 FQDESV (reference sequence). The CDR3 spans 15 residues. The CDR3, as DNA: TGTGCCAGCAGCTTAGTGGGACAGGGGGCAGGTGAGCAGTACTTC. Translating it yields CASSLVGQGAGEQYF.

The rearrangement joins TRBV5-4 to TRBJ2-3; D possibly corresponds to TRBD2 (5 bases). V was clipped by 0 bases and J by 5 bases, with 19 bases between them. This CDR3 has 17 amino acids. Looked up from germline, CDR1 is SGHNT and CDR2 is YYREEE (reference sequence). The CDR3 loop is CASSLVRGTTRRDTQYF. The CDR3 bases are TGTGCCAGCAGCTTGGTACGGGGAACTACACGCCGAGATACGCAGTATTTT.

This clone was detected a few times. The rearrangement links TRBV6-5 to TRBJ1-1; tentative D call: TRBD1 (5 bases). The ends were cut back, 7 bases at V and 4 bases at J, with 16 bases in the middle. This CDR3 comprises 14 residues. Germline loops: CDR1 MNHEY, CDR2 SVGAGI. CDR3 coding DNA: TGTGCCAGCAAAACCCCAGGGACGAGCACTGAAGCTTTCTTT. Translation: CASKTPGTSTEAFF.

The CDR3 region is CASGADQPQHF. The CDR3 region has the DNA TGTGCCAGCGGGGCGGACCAGCCCCAGCATTTT. This rearrangement joins TRBV2 to TRBJ1-5; TRBD1 is a possible D gene (5 bases). The ends were cut back, 8 bases at V and 7 bases at J, with 9 bases in the middle. The CDR3 has 11 residues. Per the germline V gene, CDR1 is SNHLY and CDR2 is FYNNEI.

The chain uses TRBV7-2 and TRBJ2-2; TRBD1 agrees at 11 bases. The CDR3 extends over 16 amino acids. V trimming: 3 bases; J trimming: 4 bases; junction bases outside the gene matches: 4. The germline CDR1 and CDR2 sequences are SGHTA and FQGNSA. CDR3 nucleotides: TGTGCCAGCAGCTTCGCGGGGACAGGGGGCACCGGGGAGCTGTTTTTT. As protein: CASSFAGTGGTGELFF.

This clone occurred a few times. The chain recombines TRBV10-3 with TRBJ1-2; D might be TRBD1 (6 bases). V lost 3 bases to trimming and J lost 0 bases, with 11 bases between them. The CDR3 length is 15 residues. Germline V gives CDR1 ENHRY, CDR2 SYGVKD. CDR3 coding DNA: TGTGCCATCAGTGAACAGGGAGGGACTAACTATGGCTACACCTTC. Residues: CAISEQGGTNYGYTF.

The rearrangement links TRBV7-9 to TRBJ1-6; 10 bases line up with TRBD1. This CDR3 is 15 amino acids long. Germline V gene lookup returns CDR1 SEHNR and CDR2 FQNEAQ (reference sequence). Trimming at V came to 4 bases and at J to 8 bases, leaving 5 bases not matched to a gene. As DNA, the CDR3 is TGTGCCAGCAGCTCGACAGGGGGCGTACATTCACCCCTCCACTTT. The encoded protein is CASSSTGGVHSPLHF.

This sequence joins TRBV30 and TRBJ1-3, with no clear D. V shed 2 bases and J shed 0 bases, with 17 bases lying between them. The CDR3 consists of 17 residues. The V gene's germline CDR1 is GTSNPN and CDR2 SVGIG (reference sequence). CDR3 nucleotide sequence: TGTGCCTGGAGTCCACGTCTCGGCAGTCTCTCTGGAAACACCATATATTTT. It codes for CAWSPRLGSLSGNTIYF.

The chain recombines TRBV12-3 or TRBV12-4 with TRBJ1-6; D gene unclear. The CDR3 contains 11 residues. The ends were cut back, 8 bases at V and 7 bases at J, with 6 bases in the middle. The CDR3 sequence: CASAQNSPLHF. DNA of the CDR3: TGTGCCAGCGCCCAAAATTCACCCCTCCACTTT.

The gene calls are TRBV21-1 and TRBJ2-5; the DNA was not used to check the table's D call, TRBD1. TRBV21-1 is termed a pseudogene. This CDR3 is 14 amino acids long. The CDR3 DNA is TGTGCCAGCAGCAAAGTACAGCTCCAAGAGACCCAGTACTTC. Amino acids: CASSKVQLQETQYF.

As concerns this clone: Its ends do not fully match the called genes, so a read error is possible. The rearrangement links TRBV27 to TRBJ2-7; D might be TRBD1 (6 bases). Germline CDR1 reads MNHEY; CDR2 reads SMNVEV (reference sequence). CDR3 size: 15 residues. The CDR3 region is CASSVSRGLTGEQYF. Here the CDR3 DNA reads TGTGCCAGCAGTGTATCCCGGGGATTGACAGGCGAGCAGTACTTC.

The chain links TRBV27 to TRBJ1-5; TRBD1 matches at 10 bases. CDR1 is MNHEY, CDR2 SMNVEV, per germline (reference sequence). This CDR3 contains 17 residues. With 10 bases clipped from V and 5 bases from J, the junction kept 17 bases outside the gene matches. The chain's CDR3 is CAIKRLNNGTGDQPQHF. The CDR3 bases are TGTGCCATCAAGCGCCTTAATAACGGGACAGGGGATCAGCCCCAGCATTTT.

The chain links TRBV4-1 to TRBJ2-4, with D tentatively TRBD2 (6 bases). CDR1 is MGHRA, CDR2 YSYEKL, per germline. The CDR3 length is 12 residues. V lost 1 base, J lost 12 bases, and 10 bases lay in between. DNA of the CDR3: TGCGCCAGCAGCCAAGGCGCGGGGCATCAGTACTTC. It yields the protein CASSQGAGHQYF.

This clone was counted only a few times. V and J are TRBV3-1 (or the pseudogene TRBV3-2) and TRBJ1-2; the match to TRBD1 covers 7 bases. The ends lost 4 bases at V and 4 bases at J; junction bases unmatched: 3. This CDR3 region has 13 residues. CDR1 is LGHDT and CDR2 is YNNKEL in the germline V gene (reference sequence). The CDR3 sequence is CASSRDRGYGYTF. In DNA form, the CDR3 reads TGTGCCAGCAGCCGGGACAGAGGCTATGGCTACACCTTC.

V usage is TRBV28 and J usage is TRBJ1-5, with D tentatively TRBD1 (5 bases). Germline CDR1 reads MDHEN; CDR2 reads SYDVKM. Trimming took off 8 bases at V and 7 bases at J, with 12 bases between the two ends. This CDR3 region has 12 residues. CDR3 coding DNA: TGTGCCAGCGGAAAAGGGGACCAGCCCCAGCATTTT. Protein product: CASGKGDQPQHF.

The genes are TRBV2 and TRBJ2-2, with TRBD2 as a possible D gene (6 bases). Trimming removed 5 bases at V and 7 bases at J, with 17 bases between. CDR3 length equals 15 residues. Germline V lookup: CDR1 SNHLY, CDR2 FYNNEI. CDR3 region: CASSPPGLRVGELFF. CDR3 coding DNA: TGTGCCAGCAGTCCACCAGGACTACGGGTCGGGGAGCTGTTTTTT.

V usage is TRBV24-1 and J usage is TRBJ1-4, with unresolved D. This CDR3 is built from 13 residues. Germline CDR1 reads KGHDR; CDR2 reads SFDVKD. With 4 bases removed from V and 4 bases from J, the gap between germline ends came to 6 bases. The CDR3 DNA is TGTGCCACCAGTGACAGTCTTAATGAAAAACTGTTTTTT. It is translated as CATSDSLNEKLFF.

The chain has TRBV3-1 (or the pseudogene TRBV3-2) and TRBJ1-2; possibly TRBD1 for D (5 bases). Deletions cut 4 bases from V and 2 bases from J, with 11 bases between. Germline V CDR1 and CDR2: LGHDT, YNNKEL (reference sequence). This CDR3 has 14 amino acids. CDR3 loop: CASSPNQGNYGYTF. DNA of the CDR3: TGTGCCAGCAGCCCAAATCAGGGCAACTATGGCTACACCTTC.

The chain joins TRBV7-9 to TRBJ1-5; no reliable D call. Germline loops: CDR1 SEHNR, CDR2 FQNEAQ (reference sequence). The ends were cut back, 5 bases at V and 0 bases at J, with 8 bases in the middle. This CDR3 comprises 14 residues. The CDR3: CASSAGNSNQPQHF. The CDR3 bases are TGTGCCAGCAGCGCGGGGAATAGCAATCAGCCCCAGCATTTT.